Below, 6 T cell receptor beta chains from the same sample are listed, as sequenced in a study of T cell repertoires in cytomegalovirus infection (dated by TCRdb to between 2019 and 2020). In the paper's terms, the treatment or condition label means: in vitro stimulation with specific CMV peptide epitopes to enrich CMV-specific T cells. These receptors have no identified antigens. This sample was sequenced with an Illumina HiSeq 1500. TCRdb redid the processing of the public reads, applying fastp at Q25 and MiXCR, and retained in-frame beta chains. Every entry covers one CDR3 protein and lists the most common genes and DNA from its rows. For this sample there are about 770,000 distinct CDR3 sequences; 25% to 35% appear just once. Around 14% of the sample comes from the top ten. The sample in question was cultured CD8+ T cells from PBMCs, obtained from culture after CMV antigen stimulation. The source of these receptors is a human donor in good health (CMV status not recorded). Some clones in this sample may be carry-over from other donors' samples.

The rearrangement links TRBV7-9 to TRBJ1-3; no reliable D call. Trimming took 1 base from V and 1 from J, leaving 11 bases between them. CDR3 length: 16 residues. The germline V gene encodes CDR1 SEHNR and CDR2 FQNEAQ (reference sequence). The DNA for the CDR3 is TGTGCCAGCAGCTTAGTCGACACAAAATCTGGAAACACCATATATTTT. Translated: CASSLVDTKSGNTIYF.

This clonotype was found once. The chain has TRBV7-8 and TRBJ1-3, with D possibly TRBD1 on 6 matching bases. The V gene's germline CDR1 is SGHVS and CDR2 FQNEAQ. V lost 5 bases and J lost 4, with 15 bases in between. The CDR3 spans 15 residues. Here the CDR3 DNA reads TGTGCCAGCAGCCTCCGAGGGGGACCCGGAAACACCATATATTTT. Its protein product is CASSLRGGPGNTIYF.

This clonotype has a handful of counts. V and J are TRBV10-3 and TRBJ1-1; D not certain. The CDR3 runs to 11 residues. Germline V gene sequence: CDR1 ENHRY, CDR2 SYGVKD. Trimming removed 5 bases at V and 7 bases at J, with 8 bases between. In nucleotides, the CDR3 is TGTGCCATCAGTACGACGGATGAAGCTTTCTTT. Its protein is CAISTTDEAFF.

The chain couples TRBV23-1 to TRBJ2-1, with 10 bases lining up with TRBD1. TRBV23-1 is an open reading frame whose function is uncertain. The CDR3 is made up of 21 amino acids. Germline trimming cut 0 bases from V and 4 bases from J; bases unmatched to any gene: 18. DNA of the CDR3: TGCGCCAGCAGTCAATCATTCCGGGACAGGGGACTACAAGATCCATACAATGAGCAGTTCTTC. This sequence encodes CASSQSFRDRGLQDPYNEQFF.

This rearrangement joins TRBV28 to TRBJ2-7, with a possible D match to TRBD1 (5 bases). The V gene's germline CDR1 is MDHEN and CDR2 SYDVKM. This CDR3 contains 15 residues. The CDR3 spells CASSPTAEQAYEQYV. CDR3 bases: TGTGCCAGCAGTCCGACCGCGGAACAGGCCTATGAGCAGTACGTC.

The J gene is TRBJ2-4, the V gene TRBV12-5, with 11 nucleotides matching TRBD1. The V segment lost 3 bases and the J segment 5 bases; nucleotides outside the gene matches: 9. The CDR3 runs 17 residues. Germline loops: CDR1 LGHNT, CDR2 FRNRAP. The CDR3 is CASGLGQGAGVENIQYF. As DNA, the CDR3 is TGTGCTAGTGGTTTAGGACAGGGGGCGGGGGTGGAAAACATTCAGTACTTC. Full variable domain (missing parts from reference TRBV12-5 and TRBJ2-4): DARVTQTPRHKVTEMGQEVTMRCQPILGHNTVFWYRQTMMQGLELLAYFRNRAPLDDSGMPKDRFSAEMPDATLATLKIQPSEPRDSAVYFCASGLGQGAGVENIQYFGAGTRLSVL.